The entry that follows covers one T cell receptor (beta chain) sequence. The CDR3 sequence is 15 residues long. CDR1 and CDR2 (germline): MDHEN, SYDVKM. J lost 6 bases, V lost 5 bases, and 7 bases had no gene match. Version v3.0 of the immunoSEQ assay was performed at survey level. Sequencing of each sample targeted about 35,000-50,000 T-cell genomes. The method was immunoSEQ multiplex PCR; TCRdb's version includes in-frame clones alone and lacks a portion of them. The top ten hold less than 3% of the sample, which has 29,000 or so clones, 94% seen once. The sample originates from a study of long-term antiretroviral therapy in people with HIV.

V gene TRBV28 combines with J gene TRBJ2-1; 10 bases are a match to TRBD2. The receptor was isolated from a man between 45 and 60 years old with HIV. The input for sequencing was unsorted PBMCs, taken around 7.4 years after starting antiretroviral therapy. The CDR3 is CASSSGGARSNEQFF. The CDR3 coding sequence is TGTGCCAGCAGTAGCGGGGGGGCGAGGAGCAATGAGCAGTTCTTC.